Sequencing of this T cell receptor (beta chain) was carried out in a study of blood T cell repertoires in COVID-19 (dated by TCRdb to the early 2020s). About the study as a whole: The collaborator samples originated in the United States, Italy and Spain and spanned the acute and convalescent phases of COVID-19. Samples were obtained from the ongoing ImmuneRACE study (first 160 participants) and from about 1,300 subjects provided by 6 global collaborators. The repertoires were made available in a free public database intended to serve as a resource for research on the immune response to SARS-CoV-2. Sample metadata almost always included a de-identified subject ID, COVID-19 status, age in years and sex. The prospective study material was composed of cDNA or gDNA derived from T cells, B-cell-depleted T cells, or PBMCs. Where available, HLA class I and class II types were taken from metadata supplied by the sample provider and were not determined by assay-based typing. Deeply sampled blood TCRbeta repertoires from subjects exposed to, actively infected with, or recovered from COVID-19 were included in the dataset. What the work shows at the level of the full study, not this receptor alone: The amount of clinical and demographic metadata varied by source and participant and was provided uncurated.

Per the germline V gene (reference sequence), LGHDT is the CDR1 and YNNKEL is the CDR2. V has 3 bases trimmed and J has 6 bases trimmed; junction bases matching no gene number 5. The CDR3 runs 16 amino acids, cysteine and phenylalanine included. Only the CDR3 DNA is retained, 48 bases long and in frame from the first base. At one collaborating source in Seattle, patients were enrolled during active infection and were followed longitudinally through the course of disease. Each collaborating institution followed its own protocols to collect whole blood in K2EDTA tubes. For TCRbeta analysis, collaborator samples were shipped as frozen whole blood, as isolated PBMCs, or as DNA extracted from either sample type. This clone was seen just once. Its antigen has not been determined. Per-nucleotide qualities are absent, and no much larger clonotype sits a single base away. TCRbeta CDR3 regions were amplified from genomic DNA using the immunoSEQ Assay, a bias-controlled multiplex PCR. On the authors' methods: Within the assay, amplification of reference gene primers was used to estimate how many nucleated cells each sample contained. Sequence reads were collapsed and filtered to measure the absolute abundance of every unique TCRbeta CDR3 rearrangement. For each sample, productive Simpson clonality was calculated as the square root of Simpson's diversity index over productive rearrangements. TCRdb obtained this table from immuneACCESS and retained in-frame rearrangements with V and J assigned. These tables miss some clones; where compared with another copy, unresolved V genes account for less than half of the shortfall, and the remainder is unexplained. V and J calls and clone size follow that table, whereas D and trimming were derived from the DNA. This sample comprises 200,000 to 250,000 clones, about 86% of them detected only once. The ten largest clones add up to about 10% of the sample.

The sequence joins TRBV3-1 (or the pseudogene TRBV3-2) to TRBJ2-3, with 14 junctional bases fitting TRBD2. Sequenced material: peripheral blood. The receptor was derived from a woman between 50 and 59 years old with COVID-19, enrolled during active disease. DNA sequence: TGTGCCAGCAGCCAGGGGACTAGCGGGGGCCCGGATACGCAGTATTTT. Translated, it reads CASSQGTSGGPDTQYF.